A single sample is the source of the 32 T cell receptor beta chains below, sequenced in a study of beta chain features in type 1 diabetes. Isolated RNA was reverse transcribed in full, so expressed TCRB transcripts were sequenced. The repertoire was sequenced with immunoSEQ multiplex PCR; TCRdb's copy has only in-frame clones and lacks some. This sample has more than 110,000 clones; 6.9% occur once, and the top ten carry approximately 1.4%. The specimen sequenced was central memory CD4+ T cells from blood. The receptors derive from a woman aged 30 to 39 in good health.

The rearrangement links TRBV4-1 to TRBJ2-2; 10 nucleotides align to TRBD2. This CDR3 spans 16 amino acids. The germline V gene has CDR1 MGHRA and CDR2 YSYEKL. V was clipped by 4 bases and J by 0 bases; unmatched bases: 2. DNA for the CDR3: TGCGCCAGCAGCCGACTAGCGGGCACGAACACCGGGGAGCTGTTTTTT. Protein product: CASSRLAGTNTGELFF.

Only a few counts were recorded for this clone. The chain is built from TRBV27 and TRBJ2-1; 13 bases match TRBD2. The V segment lost 4 bases and the J segment 8 bases; nucleotides outside the gene matches: 8. Germline V CDR1 and CDR2: MNHEY, SMNVEV (reference sequence). This CDR3 is built from 16 residues. The CDR3 loop is CASSSRLAGGYDEQFF. CDR3 bases: TGTGCCAGCAGTTCAAGACTAGCGGGAGGTTACGATGAGCAGTTCTTC.

This rearrangement joins TRBV28 to TRBJ2-7; 8 nucleotides match TRBD1. The V segment lost 6 bases and the J segment 6 bases; nucleotides outside the gene matches: 4. Germline V gives CDR1 MDHEN, CDR2 SYDVKM. The CDR3 sequence is 12 residues long. CDR3 protein: CASRSRGREQYF. CDR3 bases: TGTGCCAGCAGGTCCAGGGGGCGCGAGCAGTACTTC. Full variable domain (outside the CDR3, taken from reference TRBV28 and TRBJ2-7): DVKVTQSSRYLVKRTGEKVFLECVQDMDHENMFWYRQDPGLGLRLIYFSYDVKMKEKGDIPEGYSVSREKKERFSLILESASTNQTSMYLCASRSRGREQYFGPGTRLTVT.

The chain employs TRBV28 and TRBJ2-7, with D possibly TRBD1 on 6 matching bases. CDR3 length: 15 amino acids. Trimming took off 2 bases at V and 1 base at J, with 12 bases between the two ends. The V gene's germline CDR1 is MDHEN and CDR2 SYDVKM. The CDR3 loop reads CASSLLGDKSYEQYF. CDR3 sequence (DNA): TGTGCCAGCAGTTTACTAGGGGACAAGTCCTACGAGCAGTACTTC.

This clone was seen more than once but under ten times. The chain is built from TRBV28 and TRBJ1-2, with no clear D. The CDR3 has 15 amino acids. Trimming removed 1 base at V and 2 bases at J, with 11 bases between. Germline-derived CDR1 and CDR2 are MDHEN and SYDVKM. In DNA, the CDR3 is TGTGCCAGCAGTTTATTGCAGGCGCGAAACTATGGCTACACCTTC. It translates to CASSLLQARNYGYTF.

This clone was detected ten times or more. J is TRBJ2-4 and V is TRBV14, with D perhaps TRBD1 (6 bases). The CDR3 extends over 14 amino acids. The germline V gene encodes CDR1 SGHDN and CDR2 FVKESK. The ends were cut back, 0 bases at V and 7 bases at J, with 10 bases in the middle. This CDR3 is CASSQDRTVNIQYF. CDR3 in DNA: TGTGCCAGCAGCCAAGATCGGACAGTTAACATTCAGTACTTC.

This clone appeared a few times. Germline and junction disagree at one end, which may indicate a read error. The gene calls are TRBV7-7 and TRBJ2-5; the D is unclear. Germline V CDR1 and CDR2: SSHAT, FNYEAQ (reference sequence). The CDR3 totals 13 residues. The CDR3, as DNA: TGTGCTAGCAGCTTAGGCAGCCAAGAGACCCAGTACTTC. Translating it yields CASSLGSQETQYF.

A few counts support this clone. The chain is built from TRBV11-3 and TRBJ2-5, with D possibly TRBD2 on 5 matching bases. Germline V gene sequence: CDR1 SGHNT, CDR2 YENEEA. The CDR3 covers 15 residues. Trimming left V 5 bases short and J 3 bases short, with 16 bases between. CDR3 in amino acids: CASSPGSRGEETQYF. In DNA form, the CDR3 reads TGTGCCAGCAGCCCAGGATCCCGGGGTGAAGAGACCCAGTACTTC.

This rearrangement joins TRBV18 to TRBJ2-2; D gene ambiguous. V lost 4 bases, J lost 2 bases, and 5 bases lay in between. Looked up from germline, CDR1 is KGHSH and CDR2 is LQKENI. The CDR3 loop spans 13 amino acids. The CDR3 DNA reads TGTGCCAGCTCACTTACTAACACCGGGGAGCTGTTTTTT. Protein product: CASSLTNTGELFF. Full variable domain (missing parts from reference TRBV18 and TRBJ2-2): NAGVMQNPRHLVRRRGQEARLRCSPMKGHSHVYWYRQLPEEGLKFMVYLQKENIIDESGMPKERFSAEFPKEGPSILRIQQVVRGDSAAYFCASSLTNTGELFFGEGSRLTVL.

This clone was seen a handful of times. The CDR3 DNA reads TGTGCCAGCAGCCACATCAACGGGGGAGGAGAGACCCAGTACTTC. It codes for CASSHINGGGETQYF. V and J are TRBV11-1 and TRBJ2-5; a possible D gene is TRBD2 (6 bases). The CDR3 contains 15 residues. The germline V gene encodes CDR1 SGHAT and CDR2 FQDESV (reference sequence). Trimming took off 5 bases at V and 4 bases at J, with 17 bases between the two ends. The whole variable domain, filled in from reference TRBV11-1 and TRBJ2-5, reads EAEVAQSPRYKITEKSQAVAFWCDPISGHATLYWYRQILGQGPELLVQFQDESVVDDSQLPKDRFSAERLKGVDSTLKIQPAELGDSAMYLCASSHINGGGETQYFGPGTRLLVL.

J is TRBJ1-2 and V is TRBV10-3; 7 bases map to TRBD1. Germline CDR1 reads ENHRY; CDR2 reads SYGVKD. Trimming cost V 8 bases and J 6 bases; bases outside gene matches: 12. This CDR3 has 14 amino acids. CDR3 nucleotide sequence: TGTGCCATCGCGGGCCACGAGGGGGCGCATGGCTACACCTTC. The encoded protein is CAIAGHEGAHGYTF.

This clone was counted between two and nine times. This chain links TRBV19 with TRBJ2-1; D is undetermined. The germline V and J ends were trimmed by 5 bases and 0 bases, with 11 bases remaining between them. The germline V gene has CDR1 LNHDA and CDR2 SQIVND (reference sequence). This CDR3 is 15 amino acids long. CDR3: CASSGRVRSYNEQFF. In DNA form, the CDR3 reads TGTGCCAGTAGTGGTCGAGTCCGCTCCTACAATGAGCAGTTCTTC.

This clone was detected a few times. V is TRBV5-4 and J is TRBJ2-1; possibly TRBD2 for D (6 bases). V gave up 0 bases and J gave up 8 bases, with 12 bases separating them. CDR3 length: 14 amino acids. Germline lookup yields CDR1 SGHNT and CDR2 YYREEE (reference sequence). Here the CDR3 reads CASSLAGTSDEQFF. As DNA, the CDR3 is TGTGCCAGCAGCTTGGCCGGGACTTCGGATGAGCAGTTCTTC.

Many counts were recorded for this clone. The chain employs TRBV29-1 and TRBJ2-3; maybe TRBD2 (5 bases). The CDR3 is 14 amino acids. Looked up from germline, CDR1 is SQVTM and CDR2 is ANQGSEA. Trimming shortened V by 2 bases and J by 0 bases, and 9 bases separated the two germline ends. The DNA of the CDR3 is TGCAGCGTTGAAAGCTGGACTAGCACAGATACGCAGTATTTT. It codes for CSVESWTSTDTQYF.

This clone showed up just a few times. CDR3 coding DNA: TGCGCCAGCAGCTTGGCTGGGACAGATGGCTACACCTTC. Its translation is CASSLAGTDGYTF. This chain joins TRBV5-1 and TRBJ1-2; 7 bases fit TRBD1. J was trimmed by 6 bases and V by 0 bases; bases with no gene match: 2. Germline V gives CDR1 SGHRS, CDR2 YFSETQ. The CDR3 spans 13 residues.

This clone occurred many times. This chain uses TRBV28 with TRBJ2-1, with 16 bases matching TRBD2. With 2 bases clipped from V and 10 bases from J, the junction kept 5 bases outside the gene matches. CDR1 and CDR2 (germline): MDHEN, SYDVKM. The CDR3 has 16 residues. The CDR3 DNA reads TGTGCCAGCAGTTTAGGGACTAGCGGGAGGGGCAAGGAGCAGTTCTTC. It encodes CASSLGTSGRGKEQFF.

This clone was counted between two and nine times. V is TRBV7-9 and J is TRBJ1-2; 10 bases line up with TRBD1. The V segment lost 7 bases and the J segment 8 bases; nucleotides outside the gene matches: 16. This CDR3 is 16 amino acids long. Per germline, CDR1 SEHNR and CDR2 FQNEAQ (reference sequence). CDR3 amino acids: CASTTLGTGDSRGYTF. DNA of the CDR3: TGTGCCAGCACGACTTTAGGGACAGGGGATTCGCGGGGCTACACCTTC.

The chain recombines TRBV7-2 with TRBJ1-5; possible D gene TRBD1, 5 bases. The V and J ends lost 4 bases and 4 bases respectively, with 14 bases between them. This CDR3 has 15 residues. Germline V gene lookup returns CDR1 SGHTA and CDR2 FQGNSA. The CDR3 DNA follows: TGTGCCAGCAGCTCGGGGGTCACGGCAAATCAGCCCCAGCATTTT. Protein sequence: CASSSGVTANQPQHF.

This rearrangement joins TRBV12-5 to TRBJ2-1; 12 nucleotides line up with TRBD2. V lost 6 bases and J lost 4; bases outside the gene matches: 4. CDR1 and CDR2 from the germline V gene are LGHNT and FRNRAP. The CDR3 length is 15 residues. This chain's CDR3 is CASGPGLAGYNEQFF. CDR3 bases: TGTGCTAGTGGCCCAGGACTAGCGGGGTACAATGAGCAGTTCTTC.

The chain employs TRBV7-6 and TRBJ2-5; 10 bases map to TRBD2. The junction had 11 bases not matched to a gene; V was cut back by 5 bases and J by 5 bases. This CDR3 has 16 amino acids. In germline, CDR1 is SGHVS, CDR2 FNYEAQ. The CDR3 DNA reads TGTGCCAGCAGCCTAGGGGTAGCGGGAGGTCTGGAGACCCAGTACTTC. Translated, it gives CASSLGVAGGLETQYF. Based on the CDR3 plus reference TRBV7-6 and TRBJ2-5, the full variable domain is GAGVSQSPRYKVTKRGQDVALRCDPISGHVSLYWYRQALGQGPEFLTYFNYEAQQDKSGLPNDRFSAERPEGSISTLTIQRTEQRDSAMYRCASSLGVAGGLETQYFGPGTRLLVL.

This clone was counted a few times. Other DNA sequences in the sample encode the same CDR3. This rearrangement joins TRBV7-2 to TRBJ1-1, with D hard to call. With 1 base removed from V and 1 base from J, the gap between germline ends came to 4 bases. The CDR3 runs to 13 residues. Germline V gives CDR1 SGHTA, CDR2 FQGNSA. The CDR3: CASSLGQNTEAFF. CDR3 nucleotide sequence: TGTGCCAGCAGCTTAGGGCAGAACACTGAAGCTTTCTTT.

The rearrangement joins TRBV6-4 to TRBJ2-7; D remains ambiguous. V was cut by 6 bases and J by 3 bases, with 12 bases left in between. The CDR3 length is 13 residues. Germline V CDR1 and CDR2: MRHNA, SNTAGT. The CDR3 bases are TGTGCCAGCAGCGAGTACTCGGGCTACGAGCAGTACTTC. This codes for CASSEYSGYEQYF.

J is TRBJ2-7 and V is TRBV11-2; 10 bases fit TRBD1. Germline V CDR1 and CDR2: SGHAT, FQNNGV. This CDR3 is 15 amino acids long. J gave up 5 bases and V 5 bases, and 9 bases lay outside the gene matches. Here the CDR3 reads CASSGPTGGINEQYF. In nucleotides, the CDR3 is TGTGCCAGCAGCGGCCCGACAGGGGGCATAAACGAGCAGTACTTC.

The table lists this clone with a few counts. The chain has TRBV9 and TRBJ1-2; the D gene is possibly TRBD1 (5 bases). Germline V gene lookup returns CDR1 SGDLS and CDR2 YYNGEE. This CDR3 has 15 amino acids. V was pared by 3 bases and J by 2 bases, with 14 bases between. The CDR3: CASSGAGGRNYGYTF. In DNA, the CDR3 is TGTGCCAGCAGCGGGGCGGGGGGTCGGAACTATGGCTACACCTTC.

In its sample, this clone was seen many times. The chain is built from TRBV23-1 and TRBJ2-7; D possibly corresponds to TRBD2 (6 bases). TRBV23-1 is known as an ORF, though its function is uncertain. This CDR3 is 16 amino acids long. V lost 0 bases and J 3 bases, leaving 15 bases between the germline ends. This CDR3 is CASSQSRAGGNYEQYF. DNA for the CDR3: TGCGCCAGCAGTCAATCAAGGGCGGGCGGGAACTACGAGCAGTACTTC.

J is TRBJ2-7 and V is TRBV28, with a possible D match to TRBD1 (5 bases). This CDR3 contains 14 residues. With 5 bases removed from V and 3 bases from J, the gap between germline ends came to 14 bases. The germline V gene has CDR1 MDHEN and CDR2 SYDVKM. For the CDR3, the DNA is TGTGCCAGCAGTACCAATTCAGGGTTCTACGAGCAGTACTTC. As protein: CASSTNSGFYEQYF.

Written as DNA, the CDR3 is TGTGCCAGCAGCATAGACCGTAGTTGGGAGACCCAGTACTTC. It yields the protein CASSIDRSWETQYF. The chain carries TRBV7-8 and TRBJ2-5; D is ambiguous. Germline V gives CDR1 SGHVS, CDR2 FQNEAQ. The CDR3 spans 14 residues. Between the trimmed V and J ends, which lost 5 bases and 5 bases, there was a span of 15 bases.

The genes are TRBV2 and TRBJ2-2; D is perhaps TRBD1 (5 bases). The CDR3 is made up of 15 amino acids. Trimming took off 8 bases at V and 3 bases at J, with 16 bases between the two ends. CDR1 is SNHLY and CDR2 is FYNNEI in the germline V gene. The CDR3 coding sequence is TGTGCCAGCTCCCAAGTGGGGCCGTACACCGGGGAGCTGTTTTTT. This gives the protein CASSQVGPYTGELFF.

This clone came up a few times. The genes are TRBV2 and TRBJ1-5; 9 bases agree with TRBD1. With 3 bases clipped from V and 0 bases from J, the junction kept 21 bases outside the gene matches. The CDR3 length is 22 residues. Per the germline V gene, CDR1 is SNHLY and CDR2 is FYNNEI. The CDR3 region is CASSDRKGVGQGYLGSNQPQHF. The CDR3 coding sequence is TGTGCCAGCAGTGATAGGAAGGGTGTGGGACAGGGATATCTCGGTAGCAATCAGCCCCAGCATTTT.

V gene TRBV9 combines with J gene TRBJ2-3; D is unclear. The V and J ends lost 4 bases and 4 bases respectively, with 10 bases between them. This CDR3 is 13 amino acids long. In germline, CDR1 is SGDLS, CDR2 YYNGEE. The CDR3 DNA reads as TGTGCCAGCAGCACCAGTCCTGCAGATACGCAGTATTTT. Encoded protein: CASSTSPADTQYF.

This clone was counted only a few times. The identical CDR3 is also encoded by other nucleotide sequences in the sample. V is TRBV7-2 and J is TRBJ2-7; TRBD2 agrees at 13 bases. This CDR3 has 15 residues. V lost 6 bases and J lost 3; bases outside the gene matches: 5. Germline CDR1 is SGHTA and CDR2 is FQGNSA. The CDR3 region has the DNA TGTGCCAGCAGAGCAGGGACTAGCGGGATCTACGAGCAGTACTTC. Amino acid sequence: CASRAGTSGIYEQYF. Full variable domain (missing parts from reference TRBV7-2 and TRBJ2-7): GAGVSQSPSNKVTEKGKDVELRCDPISGHTALYWYRQSLGQGLEFLIYFQGNSAPDKSGLPSDRFSAERTGGSVSTLTIQRTQQEDSAVYLCASRAGTSGIYEQYFGPGTRLTVT.

This clone appeared many times. The chain is built from TRBV4-2 and TRBJ2-3, with D perhaps matching TRBD1 (5 bases). Germline loops: CDR1 LGHNA, CDR2 YNFKEQ. The ends were cut back, 0 bases at V and 10 bases at J, with 17 bases in the middle. The CDR3 loop spans 15 amino acids. In nucleotides, the CDR3 is TGTGCCAGCAGCCAAGAGGGTCGACCAGGGCCCCCGCAGTATTTT. Translated, it gives CASSQEGRPGPPQYF.